This entry features one T cell receptor beta chain sequence. The study ran its PCR with 60 Vbeta and 13 Jbeta primers. Using immunoSEQ multiplex PCR, the repertoire was profiled, and TCRdb retains in-frame clones only, with some absent. This table holds fewer than 250,000 clones, more than 60% found once. The source of the sample is a study of cytomegalovirus exposure and HLA in healthy donors. Study-level information: In an early release, HLA-typed donors contributed approximately 82 million unique TCR sequences.

CDR3 length equals 13 residues. With 2 bases removed from V and 3 bases from J, the gap between germline ends came to 7 bases. CDR1 and CDR2 from the germline V gene are MGHDK and SYGVNS. The chain has TRBV25-1 and TRBJ1-1; D remains ambiguous. This sequence originates from a girl aged 2-10 years in good health and CMV-seronegative. Input material: PBMCs. The CDR3: CASSELPDTEAFF. The DNA for the CDR3 is TGTGCCAGCAGTGAACTCCCGGACACTGAAGCTTTCTTT.